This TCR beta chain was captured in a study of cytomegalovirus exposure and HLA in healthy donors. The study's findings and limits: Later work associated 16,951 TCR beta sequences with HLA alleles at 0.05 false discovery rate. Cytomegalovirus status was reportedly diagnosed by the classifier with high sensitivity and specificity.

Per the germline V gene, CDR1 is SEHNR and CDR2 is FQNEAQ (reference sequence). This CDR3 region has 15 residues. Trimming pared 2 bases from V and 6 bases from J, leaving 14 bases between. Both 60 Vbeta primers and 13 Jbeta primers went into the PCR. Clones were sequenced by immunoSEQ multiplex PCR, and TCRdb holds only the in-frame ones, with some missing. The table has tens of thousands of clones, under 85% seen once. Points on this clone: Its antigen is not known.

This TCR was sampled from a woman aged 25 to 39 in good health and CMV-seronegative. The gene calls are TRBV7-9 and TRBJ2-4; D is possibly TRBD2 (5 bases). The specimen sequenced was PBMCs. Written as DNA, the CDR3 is TGTGCCAGCAGCTTACCCCGGAGGATGGGAAACATTCAGTACTTC. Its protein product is CASSLPRRMGNIQYF.